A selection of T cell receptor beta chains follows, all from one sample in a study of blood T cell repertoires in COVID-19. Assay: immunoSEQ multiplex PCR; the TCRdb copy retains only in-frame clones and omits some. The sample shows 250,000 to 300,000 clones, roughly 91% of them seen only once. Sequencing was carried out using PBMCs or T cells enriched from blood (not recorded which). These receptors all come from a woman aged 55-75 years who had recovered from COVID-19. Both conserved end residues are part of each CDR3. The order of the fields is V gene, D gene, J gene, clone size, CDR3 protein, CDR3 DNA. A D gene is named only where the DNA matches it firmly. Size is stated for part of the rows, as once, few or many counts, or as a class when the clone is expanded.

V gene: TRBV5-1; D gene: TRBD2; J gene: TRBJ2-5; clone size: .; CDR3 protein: CASSLVGSGAETQYF; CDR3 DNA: TGCGCCAGCAGCTTGGTAGGGAGCGGGGCGGAGACCCAGTACTTC
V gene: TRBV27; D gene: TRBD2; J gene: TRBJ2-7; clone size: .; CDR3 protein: CASKIAGSPFYF; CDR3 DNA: TGTGCCAGCAAAATAGCGGGGAGTCCCTTTTACTTC
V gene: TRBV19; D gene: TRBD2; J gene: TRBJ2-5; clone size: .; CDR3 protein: CASSWARGDRGETQYF; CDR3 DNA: TGTGCCAGTAGTTGGGCGCGGGGGGACCGGGGAGAGACCCAGTACTTC
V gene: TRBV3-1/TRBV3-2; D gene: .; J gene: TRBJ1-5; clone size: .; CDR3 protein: CASSPTGGTNQPQHF; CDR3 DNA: TGTGCCAGCAGCCCAACGGGGGGGACGAATCAGCCCCAGCATTTT
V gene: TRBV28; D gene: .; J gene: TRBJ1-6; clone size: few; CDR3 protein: CARRQASTYNSPLHF; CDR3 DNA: TGTGCCAGAAGACAGGCATCTACTTATAATTCACCCCTCCACTTT
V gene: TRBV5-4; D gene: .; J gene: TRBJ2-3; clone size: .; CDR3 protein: CASSSPERVTASDTQYF; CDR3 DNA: TGTGCCAGCAGCTCGCCGGAGCGGGTAACCGCCAGTGATACGCAGTATTTT
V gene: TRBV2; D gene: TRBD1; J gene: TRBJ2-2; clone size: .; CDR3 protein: CASRKTGGGAGELFF; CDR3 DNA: TGTGCCAGCAGAAAGACAGGGGGCGGGGCCGGGGAGCTGTTTTTT
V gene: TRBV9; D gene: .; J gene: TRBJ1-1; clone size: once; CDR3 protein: CASSALNRASEAFF; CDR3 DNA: TGTGCCAGCAGCGCCCTAAACAGGGCGTCGGAAGCTTTCTTT
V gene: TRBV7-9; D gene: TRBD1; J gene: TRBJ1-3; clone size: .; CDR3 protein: CASRGFRTGSGNTIYF; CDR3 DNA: TGTGCCAGCAGGGGATTCCGGACAGGGTCCGGAAACACCATATATTTT
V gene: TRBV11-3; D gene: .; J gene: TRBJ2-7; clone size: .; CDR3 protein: CASSSTTSYEQYF; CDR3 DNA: TGTGCCAGCAGCTCCACAACCTCCTACGAGCAGTACTTC
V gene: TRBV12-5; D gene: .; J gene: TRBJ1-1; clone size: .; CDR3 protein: CASALRGQTEAFF; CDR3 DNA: TGTGCTAGTGCCCTTCGCGGACAGACTGAAGCTTTCTTT
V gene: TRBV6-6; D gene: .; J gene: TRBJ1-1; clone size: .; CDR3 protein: CAIKITENTEAFF; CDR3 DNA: TGTGCCATTAAAATAACAGAGAACACTGAAGCTTTCTTT
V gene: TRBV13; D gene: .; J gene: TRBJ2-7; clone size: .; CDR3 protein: CASSLGTISYEQYF; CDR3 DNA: TGTGCCAGCAGCTTAGGGACTATTAGCTACGAGCAGTACTTC
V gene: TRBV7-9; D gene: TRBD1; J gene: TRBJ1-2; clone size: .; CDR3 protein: CASSLESGQGLDGYTF; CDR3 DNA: TGTGCCAGCAGCTTAGAGTCGGGACAGGGCTTAGATGGCTACACCTTC
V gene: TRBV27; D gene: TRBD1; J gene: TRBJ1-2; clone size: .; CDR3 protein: CASRAETGSDGYTF; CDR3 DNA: TGTGCCAGCAGGGCGGAGACAGGGTCGGATGGCTACACCTTC
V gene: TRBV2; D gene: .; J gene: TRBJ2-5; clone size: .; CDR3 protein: CASSLGLQETQYF; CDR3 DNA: TGTGCCAGCAGTTTGGGACTTCAAGAGACCCAGTACTTC
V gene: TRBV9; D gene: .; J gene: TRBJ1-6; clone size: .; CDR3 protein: CASSTRTDSPLHF; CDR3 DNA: TGTGCCAGCAGCACCAGGACAGATTCACCCCTCCACTTT
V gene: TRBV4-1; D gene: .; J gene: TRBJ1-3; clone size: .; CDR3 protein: CASSQSGQRGNTIYF; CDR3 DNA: TGCGCCAGCAGCCAGAGCGGACAGCGGGGAAACACCATATATTTT
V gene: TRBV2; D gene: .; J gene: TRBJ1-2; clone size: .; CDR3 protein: CASSVQPGNYGYTF; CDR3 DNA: TGTGCCAGCAGTGTTCAGCCAGGGAACTATGGCTACACCTTC
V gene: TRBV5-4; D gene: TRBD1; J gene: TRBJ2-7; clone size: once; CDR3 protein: CASSSRGTGGEQYF; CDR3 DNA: TGTGCCAGCAGCTCCCGAGGGACAGGTGGCGAGCAGTACTTC
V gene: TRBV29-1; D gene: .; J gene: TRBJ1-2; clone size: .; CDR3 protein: CSVAAMGGNGYTF; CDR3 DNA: TGCAGCGTTGCCGCGATGGGGGGAAACGGCTACACCTTC
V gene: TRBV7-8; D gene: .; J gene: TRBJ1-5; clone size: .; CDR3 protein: CASSLSPGLYYQPQHF; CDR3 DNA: TGTGCCAGCAGCTTAAGTCCAGGCCTGTATTACCAGCCCCAGCATTTT
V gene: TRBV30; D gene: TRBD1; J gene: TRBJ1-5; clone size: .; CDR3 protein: CAWSVQGAGYQPQHF; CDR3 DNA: TGTGCCTGGAGTGTACAGGGGGCGGGTTATCAGCCCCAGCATTTT
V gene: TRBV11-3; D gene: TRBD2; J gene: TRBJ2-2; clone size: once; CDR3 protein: CASRPTGTSGYTGELFF; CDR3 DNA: TGTGCCAGCAGGCCTACCGGGACTAGCGGCTACACCGGGGAGCTGTTTTTT
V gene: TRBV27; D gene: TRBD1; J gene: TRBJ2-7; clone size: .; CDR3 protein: CASSLQQGGEQYF; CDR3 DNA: TGTGCCAGCAGTTTACAACAGGGGGGCGAGCAGTACTTC
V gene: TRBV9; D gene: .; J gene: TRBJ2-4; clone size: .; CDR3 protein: CASSPQLVTRNIQYF; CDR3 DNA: TGTGCCAGCAGCCCACAACTAGTCACAAGAAACATTCAGTACTTC
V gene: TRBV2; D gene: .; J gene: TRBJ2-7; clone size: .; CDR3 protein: CASSVEGYEQYF; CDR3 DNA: TGTGCCAGCAGTGTTGAGGGTTACGAGCAGTACTTC
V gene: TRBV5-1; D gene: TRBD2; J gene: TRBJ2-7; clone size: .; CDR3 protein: CASSFGGVAYEQYF; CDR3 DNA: TGCGCCAGCAGCTTCGGGGGGGTCGCCTACGAGCAGTACTTC
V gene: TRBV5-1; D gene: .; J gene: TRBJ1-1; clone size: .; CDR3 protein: CASSLVSGGSEAFF; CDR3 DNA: TGCGCCAGCAGCTTGGTCTCCGGGGGTTCTGAAGCTTTCTTT
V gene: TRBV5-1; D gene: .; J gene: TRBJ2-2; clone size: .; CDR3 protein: CASSRLGTATGELFF; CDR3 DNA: TGCGCCAGCAGCAGACTAGGGACAGCCACCGGGGAGCTGTTTTTT
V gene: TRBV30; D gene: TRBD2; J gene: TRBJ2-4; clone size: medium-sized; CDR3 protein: CAWSVSGGPKNIQYF; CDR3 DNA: TGTGCCTGGAGTGTATCGGGAGGGCCTAAAAACATTCAGTACTTC
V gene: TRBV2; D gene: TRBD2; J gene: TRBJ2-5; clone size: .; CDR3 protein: CASSELAGGLQETQYF; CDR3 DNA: TGTGCCAGCAGTGAATTAGCGGGGGGGCTCCAAGAGACCCAGTACTTC
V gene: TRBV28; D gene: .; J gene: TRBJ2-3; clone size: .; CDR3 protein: CASRTGTSSTDTQYF; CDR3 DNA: TGTGCCAGCAGGACAGGGACTTCTAGCACAGATACGCAGTATTTT
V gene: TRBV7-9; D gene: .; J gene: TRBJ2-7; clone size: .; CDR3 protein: CASTRGQGGTYEQYF; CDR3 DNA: TGTGCCAGCACCCGAGGTCAGGGTGGAACCTACGAGCAGTACTTC
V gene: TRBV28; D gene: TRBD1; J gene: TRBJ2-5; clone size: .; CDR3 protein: CASSHPAGGVETQYF; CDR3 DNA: TGTGCCAGCAGCCACCCGGCAGGGGGCGTCGAGACCCAGTACTTC
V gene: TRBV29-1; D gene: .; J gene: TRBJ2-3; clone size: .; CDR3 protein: CSVLSGTDTQYF; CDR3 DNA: TGCAGCGTCTTATCTGGCACAGATACGCAGTATTTT
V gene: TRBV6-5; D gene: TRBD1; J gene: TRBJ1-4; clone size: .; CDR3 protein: CATTVGTGNEKLFF; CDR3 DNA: TGTGCCACAACCGTCGGGACAGGGAATGAAAAACTGTTTTTT
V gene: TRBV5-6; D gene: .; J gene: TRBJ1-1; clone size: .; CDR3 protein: CASNLISGTEAFF; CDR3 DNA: TGTGCCAGCAACCTAATAAGCGGCACTGAAGCTTTCTTT
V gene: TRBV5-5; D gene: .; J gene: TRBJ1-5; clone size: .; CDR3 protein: CASTKGVEYSNQPQHF; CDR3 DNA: TGTGCCAGCACCAAGGGGGTGGAGTATAGCAATCAGCCCCAGCATTTT
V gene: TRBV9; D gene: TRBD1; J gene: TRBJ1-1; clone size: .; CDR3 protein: CASSAHQGGTEAFF; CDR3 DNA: TGTGCCAGCAGCGCACACCAGGGGGGCACTGAAGCTTTCTTT
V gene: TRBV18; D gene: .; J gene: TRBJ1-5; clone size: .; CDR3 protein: CASSPPGGGGGQPQHF; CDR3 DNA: TGTGCCAGCTCACCACCCGGGGGGGGAGGCGGACAGCCCCAGCATTTT
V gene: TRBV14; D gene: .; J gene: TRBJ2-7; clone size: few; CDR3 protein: CASSQVAYEQYF; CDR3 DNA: TGTGCCAGCAGCCAAGTCGCCTACGAGCAGTACTTC
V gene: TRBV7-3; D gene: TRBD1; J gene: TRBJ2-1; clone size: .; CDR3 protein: CASSLQGLGQGLGEQFF; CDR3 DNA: TGTGCCAGCAGCTTACAGGGGTTGGGACAGGGGCTTGGTGAGCAGTTCTTC
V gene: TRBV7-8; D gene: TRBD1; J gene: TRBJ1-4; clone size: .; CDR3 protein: CASSLESRGREKLFF; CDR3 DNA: TGTGCCAGCAGCTTAGAGTCCAGGGGGCGAGAAAAACTGTTTTTT
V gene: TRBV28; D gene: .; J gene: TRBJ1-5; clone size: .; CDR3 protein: CASSSQARGQHF; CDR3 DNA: TGTGCCAGCAGTTCGCAAGCCAGGGGCCAGCATTTT
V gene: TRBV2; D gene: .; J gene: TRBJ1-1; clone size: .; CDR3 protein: CASSAQRANTEAFF; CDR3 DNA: TGTGCCAGCAGTGCCCAGCGGGCGAACACTGAAGCTTTCTTT
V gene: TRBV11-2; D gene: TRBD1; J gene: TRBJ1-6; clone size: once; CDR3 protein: CASRPIAGGNSPLHF; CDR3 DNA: TGTGCCAGCAGACCGATTGCAGGGGGTAATTCACCCCTCCACTTT